This TCR beta chain was recovered during a study of tumor-infiltrating lymphocytes in localized non-small cell lung cancer. This CDR3 comprises 14 residues. Germline-derived CDR1 and CDR2 are SGDLS and YYNGEE. V was pared by 4 bases and J by 2 bases, with 3 bases of the junction left unmatched. TCRdb keeps only in-frame clones here, not all; method: immunoSEQ multiplex PCR. The sample consists of over 14,000 clones, about four fifths of them appearing once. Findings and limits, study-wide: T-cell fraction did not differ between immunotypes IM1 and IM2. Tumor T-cell fraction was not associated with recurrence-free survival. TCRbeta sequencing showed higher T cell infiltration in tumors than uninvolved lung. TCR sequencing covered a subset of patients with enough tissue.

This clone was seen more than once but under ten times. Its specificity is not known. The sequenced sample was lung tumor tissue. This receptor was obtained from a human donor with non-small cell lung cancer. V and J are TRBV9 and TRBJ1-3; 7 nucleotides line up with TRBD1. The DNA for the CDR3 is TGTGCCAGCAGCCAACAGGGGACTGGAAACACCATATATTTT. This sequence encodes CASSQQGTGNTIYF.